The sequence of this T cell receptor (beta chain) was determined in a study of T cells in Graves' hyperthyroidism and ophthalmopathy. The study, taken as a whole, reports: Ophthalmopathy and stable hyperthyroidism were separated by a 13 V-J model. In the blood, most expanded thyroid clonotypes above 0.001 appeared as well.

This clonotype was recorded at least ten times. Antigen unknown. RNA transcripts provided the source from which TCR beta CDR3 regions were amplified. With the HTBI primer set, the TCR CDR3 went through a first round of RT-PCR. TCRdb ran MiXCR on the multiplex PCR reads and lists one entry per CDR3 protein. This table holds more than 450,000 distinct CDR3 sequences, less than 20% found once. Any patient presenting with uncontrolled infection, other autoimmune disease, pregnancy or lactation was left out. It was around 10 ml of fresh peripheral blood that supplied the PBMCs. The sequence came from a man aged 40-50 years with Graves' ophthalmopathy. Sequencing was done on a sample of blood.

In DNA form, the CDR3 reads TGTGCCAGCAGCTCTTGGACAGGGGCGGTGGAGACCCAGTACTTC. It translates to CASSSWTGAVETQYF. The V gene is TRBV7-2, the J gene TRBJ2-5, with 9 nucleotides matching TRBD1. Looked up from germline, CDR1 is SGHTA and CDR2 is FQGNSA. This CDR3 has 15 amino acids. V dropped 4 bases and J dropped 5; count of bases not matched to a gene: 8.